This TCR beta chain derives from a study of T cells in Graves' hyperthyroidism and ophthalmopathy. General study points: Blood held most thyroid clonotypes expanded above 0.001 frequency.

Researchers amplified the TCR beta CDR3 regions from RNA transcripts. Researchers ran a first-round RT-PCR on the TCR CDR3 using the HTBI primer set. TCRdb reprocessed the multiplex PCR reads with MiXCR, giving one entry per CDR3 protein. The sample lists more than 350,000 distinct CDR3 sequences, around 14% occurring once. CDR3 length: 13 amino acids. In germline, CDR1 is SEHNR, CDR2 FQNEAQ (reference sequence). Trimming removed 5 bases at V and 6 bases at J, with 14 bases between. This clonotype was counted many times. What it binds is not known. The source material was blood. The origin of this receptor is a woman under 40 with Graves' hyperthyroidism. The V call is TRBV7-9, the J call TRBJ2-7; the D gene is possibly TRBD2 (6 bases). The CDR3 bases are TGTGCCAGCAGCACGTTGGGGGAGGCCGAGCAGTACTTC. It encodes CASSTLGEAEQYF. Using reference TRBV7-9 and TRBJ2-7 for the parts outside the CDR3, the full variable domain is DTGVSQNPRHKITKRGQNVTFRCDPISEHNRLYWYRQTLGQGPEFLTYFQNEAQLEKSRLLSDRFSAERPKGSFSTLEIQRTEQGDSAMYLCASSTLGEAEQYFGPGTRLTVT.